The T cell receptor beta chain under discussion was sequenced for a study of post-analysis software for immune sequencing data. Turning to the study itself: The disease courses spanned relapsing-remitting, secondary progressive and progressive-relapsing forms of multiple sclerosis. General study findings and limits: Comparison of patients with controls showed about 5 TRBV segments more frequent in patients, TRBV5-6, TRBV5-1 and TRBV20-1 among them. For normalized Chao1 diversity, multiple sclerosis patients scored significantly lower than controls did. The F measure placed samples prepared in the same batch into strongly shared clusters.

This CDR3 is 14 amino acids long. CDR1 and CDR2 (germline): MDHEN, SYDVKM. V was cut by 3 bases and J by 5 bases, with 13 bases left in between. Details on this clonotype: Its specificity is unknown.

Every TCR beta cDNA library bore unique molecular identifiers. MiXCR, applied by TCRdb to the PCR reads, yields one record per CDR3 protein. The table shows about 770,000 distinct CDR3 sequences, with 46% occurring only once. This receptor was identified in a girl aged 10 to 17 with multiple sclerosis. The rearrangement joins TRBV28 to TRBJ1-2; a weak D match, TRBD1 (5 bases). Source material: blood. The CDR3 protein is CASSFDPGPYGYTF. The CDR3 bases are TGTGCCAGCAGTTTTGATCCGGGACCTTATGGCTACACCTTC.